This entry lists 28 T cell receptor beta chains sequenced from one sample in a study of T cell repertoires in cytomegalovirus infection (dated by TCRdb to the late 2010s). The instrument was an Illumina HiSeq 1500. TCRdb redid the processing of the public reads, applying fastp at Q25 and MiXCR, and retained in-frame beta chains. Merged by CDR3 protein, the rows form single entries marked with the most common genes and DNA. This sample gives around 550,000 distinct CDR3 sequences in total; about 25% of them show up just once. The top ten hold less than 15% of the sample. Sequenced sample: PBMCs. The receptor set was obtained from a human donor in good health (CMV status not recorded). Some clones in this sample may be carry-over from other donors' samples.

DNA for the CDR3: TGCGCCAGCAGCCAAGAAGAGGGTGGAAGCACAGATACGCAGTATTTT. It translates to CASSQEEGGSTDTQYF. The chain is built from TRBV4-1 and TRBJ2-3; D possibly corresponds to TRBD2 (5 bases). The germline gives CDR1 MGHRA, CDR2 YSYEKL. The CDR3 loop spans 16 amino acids. The V gene lost 0 bases and the J gene lost 0 bases, with 10 bases spanning the gap.

This sequence joins TRBV7-6 and TRBJ2-7, with D perhaps being TRBD1 or TRBD2 (5 bases each). Per germline, CDR1 SGHVS and CDR2 FNYEAQ. V lost 4 bases to trimming and J lost 3 bases, with 22 bases between them. CDR3 length: 17 residues. CDR3: CASSSITRGTDYYEQYV. The CDR3 nucleotides are TGTGCCAGCAGCTCTATTACCCGAGGGACCGACTACTACGAGCAGTACGTC.

This chain uses TRBV20-1 with TRBJ1-5; D is ambiguous. The CDR3 consists of 13 residues. Trimming cost V 2 bases and J 0 bases, with 5 bases left between them. Germline CDR1 is DFQATT and CDR2 is SNEGSKA (reference sequence). In DNA, the CDR3 is TGCAGTGCTAGACAGGATAGCAATCAGCCCCAGCATTTT. This codes for CSARQDSNQPQHF.

This clonotype was seen a handful of times. The V gene is TRBV3-1, the J gene TRBJ1-5; TRBD1 agrees at 8 bases. Trimming removed 1 base from V and 5 bases from J; junction bases left unmatched: 7. The V gene's germline CDR1 is LGHDT and CDR2 YNNKEL (reference sequence). The CDR3 length is 16 residues. CDR3: CASSQGRDRPDQPQHF. The CDR3 nucleotides read TGTGCCAGCAGCCAAGGACGGGACAGGCCGGATCAGCCCCAGCATTTT.

The V gene is TRBV4-1, the J gene TRBJ2-2, with TRBD2 identical over 8 bases. The V gene end was trimmed by 0 bases and the J gene end by 5 bases; junction bases not matched to a gene: 2. CDR3 length: 15 amino acids. Germline V gene data show CDR1 as MGHRA and CDR2 as YSYEKL. The CDR3 is CASSQDGGRTGELFF. The CDR3 DNA is TGCGCCAGCAGCCAAGACGGCGGGAGGACCGGGGAGCTGTTTTTT.

The chain carries TRBV6-5 and TRBJ2-1, with 10 bases identical to TRBD1. The V and J ends lost 2 bases and 7 bases, in that order; junction bases with no gene match: 5. Germline values: CDR1 MNHEY, CDR2 SVGAGI. CDR3 size: 15 residues. The CDR3 spells CASSYRDRGRNEQFF. The DNA of the CDR3 is TGTGCCAGCAGTTACCGGGACAGGGGACGAAATGAGCAGTTCTTC.

This clonotype was found a few times. This chain links TRBV6-2 or TRBV6-3 with TRBJ2-7; D might be TRBD1 or TRBD2, each matching 5 bases. CDR1 is MNHEY and CDR2 is SVGEGT in the germline V gene. V was shortened by 6 bases and J by 4 bases, with 19 bases between the two germline ends. The length of the CDR3 is 15 residues. CDR3: CASRTGTSAKYEQYV. The CDR3 nucleotides are TGTGCCAGCAGAACCGGGACGTCGGCGAAATACGAGCAGTACGTC.

The count of this clonotype is one. The chain carries TRBV20-1 and TRBJ2-1, with 8 bases lining up with TRBD2. This CDR3 comprises 15 residues. The V and J ends lost 1 base and 7 bases, in that order; junction bases with no gene match: 9. Per the germline V gene, CDR1 is DFQATT and CDR2 is SNEGSKA (reference sequence). As DNA, the CDR3 is TGCAGTGCTAGAGGAGGGGCGGGAGGTCTTAATGAGCAGTTCTTC. Residues: CSARGGAGGLNEQFF.

In its sample, this clonotype was seen a few times. CDR3 bases: TGTGCCAGCGGGGCAGGGGGGCCGAACACTGAAGCTTTCTTT. Protein: CASGAGGPNTEAFF. The chain has TRBV7-2 and TRBJ1-1; TRBD1 matches 7 bases. Germline CDR1 is SGHTA and CDR2 is FQGNSA. V gave up 8 bases and J gave up 1 base; unmatched junction bases: 7. This CDR3 comprises 14 residues.

This clonotype was detected ten times or more. The CDR3 sequence: CASSLRHRDRGPDTQYF. The CDR3 DNA reads as TGTGCCAGCAGTTTACGGCACCGGGACAGGGGCCCAGATACGCAGTATTTT. This chain joins TRBV12-3 or TRBV12-4 and TRBJ2-3; 10 positions match TRBD1. Trimming at V came to 2 bases and at J to 4 bases, leaving 9 bases not matched to a gene. This CDR3 region has 17 residues.

This clonotype has only a few counts. CDR3 sequence: CASSSGTSGDTDTQYF. The CDR3 DNA reads TGTGCCAGTAGTTCCGGGACTAGCGGAGACACAGATACGCAGTATTTT. This chain uses TRBV19 with TRBJ2-3; 11 bases fit TRBD2. Trimming at V came to 5 bases and at J to 2 bases, leaving 6 bases not matched to a gene. CDR3 size: 16 residues. Germline V CDR1 and CDR2: LNHDA, SQIVND (reference sequence). Full variable domain (rest looked up from reference TRBV19 and TRBJ2-3): DGGITQSPKYLFRKEGQNVTLSCEQNLNHDAMYWYRQDPGQGLRLIYYSQIVNDFQKGDIAEGYSVSREKKESFPLTVTSAQKNPTAFYLCASSSGTSGDTDTQYFGPGTRLTVL.

This clonotype was detected ten times or more. The chain carries TRBV28 and TRBJ1-1; D gene unclear. The germline V gene has CDR1 MDHEN and CDR2 SYDVKM. The CDR3 is 13 amino acids. The V gene lost 4 bases and the J gene lost 5 bases, with 11 bases spanning the gap. The CDR3 DNA follows: TGTGCCAGCAGTTCCCCGAGTAGGACTGAAGCTTTCTTT. Translated, it gives CASSSPSRTEAFF. Drawing the rest from reference TRBV28 and TRBJ1-1, the complete variable domain is DVKVTQSSRYLVKRTGEKVFLECVQDMDHENMFWYRQDPGLGLRLIYFSYDVKMKEKGDIPEGYSVSREKKERFSLILESASTNQTSMYLCASSSPSRTEAFFGQGTRLTVV.

The V and J genes are TRBV10-3 and TRBJ2-7, with a tentative D call TRBD1 (6 bases). Between the trimmed V and J ends, which lost 10 bases and 7 bases, there was a span of 23 bases. Germline V gene sequence: CDR1 ENHRY, CDR2 SYGVKD. This CDR3 spans 14 amino acids. The CDR3 region is CATGSQGTPGEQYV. The CDR3 DNA follows: TGTGCCACAGGGAGCCAGGGGACCCCAGGGGAGCAGTACGTC.

This clonotype came up a few times. This chain connects TRBV2 to TRBJ1-1; TRBD1 might be the D (5 bases). Germline loops: CDR1 SNHLY, CDR2 FYNNEI. Trimming pared 8 bases from V and 3 bases from J, leaving 16 bases between. The CDR3 consists of 14 residues. The CDR3 protein is CASGTGNGYTEAFF. CDR3 bases: TGTGCCAGCGGTACAGGTAACGGGTACACTGAAGCTTTCTTT.

J is TRBJ2-7 and V is TRBV6-2 or TRBV6-3; D not certain. This CDR3 has 11 residues. Trimming pared 3 bases from V and 8 bases from J, leaving 8 bases between. The germline V gene encodes CDR1 MNHEY and CDR2 SVGEGT. The CDR3 DNA follows: TGTGCCAGCAGTTATTCGGAAAAGCAGTACTTC. Translation gives CASSYSEKQYF.

This rearrangement joins TRBV19 to TRBJ2-3; 10 positions agree with TRBD2. Germline loops: CDR1 LNHDA, CDR2 SQIVND (reference sequence). With 6 bases clipped from V and 0 bases from J, the junction kept 6 bases outside the gene matches. The CDR3 is made up of 16 amino acids. CDR3 in amino acids: CASRGLATISTDTQYF. As DNA, the CDR3 is TGTGCCAGTAGGGGACTAGCGACCATTAGCACAGATACGCAGTATTTT.

In this sample, this clonotype turned up a few times. This chain uses TRBV7-3 with TRBJ2-5, with D maybe TRBD1 (6 bases). V was trimmed by 5 bases and J by 1 base, leaving 17 bases between them. The length of the CDR3 is 16 residues. Germline V lookup: CDR1 SGHTA, CDR2 FQGTGA. CDR3 nucleotides: TGTGCCAGCAGCCAAACGGGAACAGGGACCCAAGAGACCCAGTACTTC. Translated: CASSQTGTGTQETQYF.

This clonotype was seen more than once but under ten times. The chain uses TRBV4-1 and TRBJ2-1; D is possibly TRBD2 (5 bases). Between the trimmed V and J ends, which lost 6 bases and 0 bases, there was a span of 15 bases. In germline, CDR1 is MGHRA, CDR2 YSYEKL. The CDR3 totals 16 residues. CDR3 coding DNA: TGCGCCAGCAGGTCAGCGGCACAGAGCTCCTACAATGAGCAGTTCTTC. This translates into CASRSAAQSSYNEQFF.

This clonotype was picked up a small number of times. It may be a read error: a sequence one base away is much more abundant. The chain links TRBV11-2 to TRBJ1-1, with 9 bases identical to TRBD1. V was clipped by 5 bases and J by 4 bases; unmatched bases: 5. Germline-derived CDR1 and CDR2 are SGHAT and FQNNGV. This CDR3 spans 14 amino acids. The CDR3 is CASSEGQGGTEAFF. The DNA of the CDR3 is TGTGCCAGCAGCGAGGGACAGGGAGGCACTGAAGCTTTCTTT.

In its sample, this clonotype was seen a few times. V usage is TRBV7-9 and J usage is TRBJ1-1; D is ambiguous. The CDR3 contains 16 residues. The V end lost 0 bases, the J end lost 2 bases, and 13 bases lay between the germline ends. Per the germline V gene, CDR1 is SEHNR and CDR2 is FQNEAQ (reference sequence). CDR3 nucleotides: TGTGCCAGCAGCTTAGCGCCCCCCCGAGATAACACTGAAGCTTTCTTT. Translating gives CASSLAPPRDNTEAFF.

This clonotype has more than one count but fewer than ten. CDR3 region: CASSESGGNQPQHF. Here the CDR3 DNA reads TGTGCCAGCAGTGAAAGCGGCGGGAATCAGCCCCAGCATTTT. The chain combines TRBV6-1 with TRBJ1-5; no definite D call. Trimming stripped 2 bases from V and 4 bases from J, with 9 bases between. The CDR3 totals 14 residues. CDR1 is MNHNS and CDR2 is SASEGT in the germline V gene.

This clonotype has only one observation. CDR3 in DNA: TGCAGTGCTAGATCCTTGGGAGGGTCTTCACCCCTCCACTTT. It yields the protein CSARSLGGSSPLHF. V usage is TRBV20-1 and J usage is TRBJ1-6; D unclear. The V end was cut by 2 bases, the J end by 9 bases, with 14 bases between. CDR1 is DFQATT, CDR2 SNEGSKA, per germline (reference sequence). This CDR3 is 14 amino acids long.

This clonotype was recorded many times. The CDR3 DNA is TGTGCCAGCAGCTACGACGCGAACACTGAAGCTTTCTTT. Translating it yields CASSYDANTEAFF. This chain connects TRBV7-2 to TRBJ1-1; no clear D gene. The CDR3 contains 13 residues. Between the trimmed V and J ends, which lost 4 bases and 1 base, there was a span of 7 bases. The germline V gene encodes CDR1 SGHTA and CDR2 FQGNSA.

The sample holds many counts of this clonotype. This chain joins TRBV7-2 and TRBJ1-1, with D unresolved. V dropped 3 bases and J dropped 1 base, with 6 bases sitting between them. The germline CDR1 and CDR2 sequences are SGHTA and FQGNSA. The CDR3 is made up of 13 amino acids. The CDR3 is CASSFDPNTEAFF. The CDR3 DNA sequence: TGTGCCAGCAGCTTCGATCCGAACACTGAAGCTTTCTTT.

This clonotype was picked up many times. The gene calls are TRBV7-8 and TRBJ2-3; 11 bases line up with TRBD2. The CDR3 contains 15 residues. J was trimmed by 6 bases and V by 2 bases; bases with no gene match: 4. The germline V gene has CDR1 SGHVS and CDR2 FQNEAQ. CDR3 sequence (DNA): TGTGCCAGCAGCTTAAGAACTAGCGGGAGTGATACGCAGTATTTT. This sequence encodes CASSLRTSGSDTQYF.

To note about this clonotype: Relative to the germline gene, one junction end is altered; a read error may explain this. The chain uses TRBV7-6 and TRBJ2-2; no definite D call. The germline V gene has CDR1 SGHVS and CDR2 FNYEAQ. CDR3 length: 14 amino acids. Written as DNA, the CDR3 is TGTGCTAGCAGTCAAAGAGAGTCCACCGGGGAGCTGTTTTTT. This sequence encodes CASSQRESTGELFF.

This chain joins TRBV7-9 and TRBJ1-5; TRBD1 matches 8 bases. Per the germline V gene, CDR1 is SEHNR and CDR2 is FQNEAQ (reference sequence). The CDR3 sequence is 15 residues long. The trim removed 4 bases at V and 6 bases at J, leaving 8 bases unmatched. The CDR3 region is CASSSDRVFGQPQHF. In DNA form, the CDR3 reads TGTGCCAGCAGCTCGGACAGGGTTTTTGGTCAGCCCCAGCATTTT.

This clonotype was seen only a few times. The rearrangement joins TRBV11-1 to TRBJ2-3, with 11 bases fitting TRBD1. V lost 5 bases to trimming and J lost 0 bases; unmatched junction nucleotides: 4. The CDR3 length is 16 residues. Per germline, CDR1 SGHAT and CDR2 FQDESV (reference sequence). The CDR3 sequence: CASSRTGGSSTDTQYF. DNA for the CDR3: TGTGCCAGCAGCAGGACAGGGGGCAGTAGCACAGATACGCAGTATTTT.